This passage covers 26 T cell receptor beta chains from one sample sequenced in a study of T cells in Graves' hyperthyroidism and ophthalmopathy. RNA transcripts were the template for amplifying TCR beta CDR3 regions. The TCR CDR3 first-round RT-PCR relied on the HTBI primer set. TCRdb independently ran MiXCR on the multiplex PCR reads; one entry per CDR3 protein. Of approximately 400,000 distinct CDR3 sequences in the sample, more than 13% were seen once. Sequencing input: blood. These TCRs come from a man aged 45-60 years with Graves' ophthalmopathy.

This clonotype was detected ten times or more. The chain employs TRBV29-1 and TRBJ2-5; D is ambiguous. Germline V CDR1 and CDR2: SQVTM, ANQGSEA. Trimming stripped 4 bases from V and 0 bases from J, with 9 bases between. The CDR3 is 13 amino acids. CDR3 in DNA: TGCAGCGTTGCAAGGCAGCACCAAGAGACCCAGTACTTC. It specifies CSVARQHQETQYF. The full variable domain, completed using reference TRBV29-1 and TRBJ2-5, is SAVISQKPSRDICQRGTSLTIQCQVDSQVTMMFWYRQQPGQSLTLIATANQGSEATYESGFVIDKFPISRPNLTFSTLTVSNMSPEDSSIYLCSVARQHQETQYFGPGTRLLVL.

In this sample, this clonotype turned up many times. The chain recombines TRBV13 with TRBJ2-3, with TRBD2 identical over 8 bases. The V and J ends lost 5 bases and 4 bases, in that order; junction bases with no gene match: 14. Germline CDR1 reads PRHDT; CDR2 reads FYEKMQ (reference sequence). The CDR3 has 17 residues. The CDR3 DNA follows: TGTGCCAGCAGCCCAAAAGCCCACCGGGAGGGACCAGATACGCAGTATTTT. Translating gives CASSPKAHREGPDTQYF.

In this sample, this clonotype turned up many times. The rearrangement uses TRBV11-2 and TRBJ2-1; D is ambiguous. The V and J ends lost 3 bases and 5 bases respectively, with 8 bases between them. The CDR3 consists of 13 residues. Germline V gives CDR1 SGHAT, CDR2 FQNNGV. The CDR3 spells CASSFSRNNEQFF. For the CDR3, the DNA is TGTGCCAGCAGCTTCAGCAGAAACAATGAGCAGTTCTTC.

Many counts were recorded for this clonotype. The rearrangement uses TRBV7-9 and TRBJ2-7, with D perhaps matching TRBD1 (5 bases). The CDR3 is 15 amino acids. V gave up 5 bases and J gave up 4 bases, with 18 bases separating them. Germline V gives CDR1 SEHNR, CDR2 FQNEAQ (reference sequence). The CDR3 reads CASSPQSDRGYEQYF. CDR3 DNA: TGTGCCAGCAGCCCCCAATCTGACAGAGGATACGAGCAGTACTTC. The complete variable domain, with remaining parts taken from reference TRBV7-9 and TRBJ2-7, reads DTGVSQNPRHKITKRGQNVTFRCDPISEHNRLYWYRQTLGQGPEFLTYFQNEAQLEKSRLLSDRFSAERPKGSFSTLEIQRTEQGDSAMYLCASSPQSDRGYEQYFGPGTRLTVT.

The chain has TRBV4-2 and TRBJ1-2; D remains ambiguous. From germline, CDR1 is LGHNA and CDR2 YNFKEQ. The CDR3 sequence is 15 residues long. V lost 0 bases and J lost 8, with 16 bases in between. The CDR3 DNA follows: TGTGCCAGCAGCCAAGATCGTTCCGGGTTGAAGGGCTACACCTTC. Translation gives CASSQDRSGLKGYTF.

Details on this clonotype: This clone may be a read error of a much larger clone one base away. The chain carries TRBV2 and TRBJ2-1; a possible D gene is TRBD2 (5 bases). V was clipped by 8 bases and J by 10 bases, with 9 bases between them. The CDR3 covers 10 residues. In germline, CDR1 is SNHLY, CDR2 FYNNEI. CDR3 in DNA: TGTGCCAGCGGGGAGTGCGAGCAGTTCTTC. Amino acids: CASGECEQFF.

This clonotype came up once. Relative to the germline gene, one junction end is altered; a read error may explain this. The rearrangement joins TRBV5-1 to TRBJ1-6, with D possibly being TRBD1 (6 bases). The CDR3 has 15 amino acids. The V gene's germline CDR1 is SGHRS and CDR2 YFSETQ. The CDR3 region is CASSLGSGVNSPLHF. The CDR3 coding sequence is TGTGCCAGCAGTCTAGGATCAGGGGTTAATTCACCCCTCCACTTT.

This chain joins TRBV19 and TRBJ2-1; 11 positions match TRBD2. The germline V gene encodes CDR1 LNHDA and CDR2 SQIVND (reference sequence). After removal of 4 bases from V and 0 bases from J, the junction contained 14 bases not matched to a gene. The CDR3 runs to 20 residues. The CDR3 DNA reads TGTGCCAGTAGTACCCCAGGGACTAGCGGCAGATACAGCTCCTACAATGAGCAGTTCTTC. Its protein is CASSTPGTSGRYSSYNEQFF.

At least ten counts were recorded for this clonotype. The chain couples TRBV20-1 to TRBJ1-2; 9 bases agree with TRBD1. After removal of 3 bases from V and 7 bases from J, the junction contained 6 bases not matched to a gene. The CDR3 loop spans 13 amino acids. From germline, CDR1 is DFQATT and CDR2 SNEGSKA (reference sequence). CDR3 amino acids: CSASVGTGTGYTF. The DNA of the CDR3 is TGCAGTGCTAGCGTCGGGACAGGGACTGGCTACACCTTC.

There are many counts of this clonotype. This chain connects TRBV18 to TRBJ1-1, with D possibly matching TRBD1 (5 bases). In germline, CDR1 is KGHSH, CDR2 LQKENI. This CDR3 has 15 residues. The ends were cut back, 4 bases at V and 1 base at J, with 13 bases in the middle. CDR3 amino acids: CASSLRQGTNTEAFF. Written as DNA, the CDR3 is TGTGCCAGCTCACTTAGGCAGGGTACGAACACTGAAGCTTTCTTT.

This clonotype was detected only a few times. The J gene is TRBJ2-1, the V gene TRBV5-4; 7 nucleotides align to TRBD2. CDR1 and CDR2 (germline): SGHNT, YYREEE (reference sequence). The CDR3 is 15 amino acids. V shed 0 bases and J 5 bases; nucleotides not matched to a gene: 5. Here the CDR3 DNA reads TGTGCCAGCAGCTTGGAAGCGGGGCAAAACAATGAGCAGTTCTTC. Translating gives CASSLEAGQNNEQFF.

This clonotype was picked up a small number of times. The J gene is TRBJ1-2, the V gene TRBV6-2 or TRBV6-3; D gene uncertain. The CDR3 consists of 15 residues. Germline values: CDR1 MNHEY, CDR2 SVGEGT. V was pared by 10 bases and J by 1 base, with 19 bases between. CDR3 bases: TGTGCCACCTTGAGGACGTCCACAAGTAACTATGGCTACACCTTC. Residues: CATLRTSTSNYGYTF.

V usage is TRBV12-3 or TRBV12-4 and J usage is TRBJ2-7; 7 nucleotides match TRBD2. This CDR3 has 12 amino acids. J gave up 7 bases and V 8 bases, and 8 bases lay outside the gene matches. CDR3 nucleotide sequence: TGTGCCAGCGCTAGCGGCCCTCGGGAGCAGTACTTC. Translated: CASASGPREQYF.

The table lists this clonotype with a few counts. The rearrangement links TRBV11-2 to TRBJ1-1; D perhaps matches TRBD1 (5 bases). Germline V gene data show CDR1 as SGHAT and CDR2 as FQNNGV. The CDR3 is 14 amino acids. Between the trimmed V and J ends, which lost 6 bases and 2 bases, there was a span of 13 bases. The CDR3 protein is CASRGVRGNTEAFF. The CDR3 coding sequence is TGTGCCAGCAGGGGGGTTAGGGGCAACACTGAAGCTTTCTTT.

This clonotype was observed a few times. The V call is TRBV12-3 or TRBV12-4, the J call TRBJ1-3; no clear D. The V end was cut by 0 bases, the J end by 16 bases, with 13 bases between. This CDR3 spans 12 amino acids. CDR3 region: CASSLADRIRYF. CDR3 sequence (DNA): TGTGCCAGCAGTTTAGCCGACCGCATACGGTATTTT.

The chain carries TRBV5-1 and TRBJ2-3; no clear D. Trimming removed 1 base at V and 0 bases at J, with 6 bases between. The CDR3 contains 14 residues. The germline CDR1 and CDR2 sequences are SGHRS and YFSETQ. This chain's CDR3 is CASSLNPSTDTQYF. In nucleotides, the CDR3 is TGCGCCAGCAGCTTGAACCCTAGCACAGATACGCAGTATTTT.

This clonotype was observed many times. The chain joins TRBV12-3 or TRBV12-4 to TRBJ2-3, with 11 bases aligning to TRBD2. The CDR3 is 16 residues long. V lost 5 bases and J lost 2; bases outside the gene matches: 6. The CDR3 here is CASSTRLAGTTDTQYF. Here the CDR3 DNA reads TGTGCCAGCAGTACCAGACTAGCGGGGACCACAGATACGCAGTATTTT.

The CDR3 sequence is CASSIPGQTQYF. The CDR3 bases are TGTGCCAGTAGTATTCCCGGACAAACCCAGTACTTC. This chain connects TRBV19 to TRBJ2-5, with D maybe TRBD1 (5 bases). There are 12 residues in the CDR3. V gave up 3 bases and J gave up 8 bases, with 10 bases separating them. CDR1 LNHDA and CDR2 SQIVND come from the germline V gene (reference sequence).

This chain links TRBV19 with TRBJ2-5; TRBD2 agrees at 7 bases. The CDR3 covers 15 residues. V gave up 5 bases and J gave up 2 bases; unmatched junction bases: 8. The germline CDR1 and CDR2 sequences are LNHDA and SQIVND (reference sequence). The CDR3 reads CASSRGGSGQETQYF. CDR3 bases: TGTGCCAGTAGTCGGGGCGGGAGCGGTCAAGAGACCCAGTACTTC.

This clonotype was detected many times. V usage is TRBV10-1 and J usage is TRBJ2-7; TRBD2 agrees at 7 bases. This CDR3 region has 18 residues. V was clipped by 0 bases and J by 4 bases; unmatched bases: 15. Germline CDR1 is WNHNN and CDR2 is SYGVQD (reference sequence). As DNA, the CDR3 is TGCGCCAGCAGTGAGTCGACTCTTCGAGCGGGGCCCGGGTACGAGCAGTACTTC. This codes for CASSESTLRAGPGYEQYF.

This clonotype was recorded many times. The chain joins TRBV6-1 to TRBJ2-1, with D possibly matching TRBD2 (6 bases). There are 17 residues in the CDR3. Trimming removed 3 bases at V and 2 bases at J, with 17 bases between. CDR1 and CDR2 (germline): MNHNS, SASEGT. Here the CDR3 DNA reads TGTGCCAGCAGTGACCTCCTCCGGGACTCTGCCTACAATGAGCAGTTCTTC. It is translated as CASSDLLRDSAYNEQFF.

This clonotype was recorded a few times. Being one base from a much bigger clone, this may be a read error. The chain joins TRBV20-1 to TRBJ2-2; D remains unclear. CDR1 and CDR2 (germline): DFQATT, SNEGSKA (reference sequence). Trimming took 3 bases from V and 3 from J, leaving 8 bases between them. The CDR3 extends over 13 amino acids. The CDR3 DNA sequence: TGCAGTGCTAGTGCTTCTGACACCGGGGAGCTGTTTTTT. Its protein product is CSASASDTGELFF.

As regards this clonotype: One base away lies a much larger clone, so this may be a sequencing read error. The chain couples TRBV7-9 to TRBJ2-1; 7 nucleotides align to TRBD1. This CDR3 region has 15 residues. Germline CDR1 and CDR2: SEHNR and FQNEAQ (reference sequence). With 6 bases clipped from V and 8 bases from J, the junction kept 13 bases outside the gene matches. As DNA, the CDR3 is TGTGCCAGCAGACTACAGGGGTCAAGGATGGATGAGCAGTTCTTC. Amino acid sequence: CASRLQGSRMDEQFF.

This clonotype was seen a handful of times. The chain couples TRBV14 to TRBJ1-4; D ambiguous. The CDR3 contains 19 residues. The germline CDR1 and CDR2 sequences are SGHDN and FVKESK. The germline V and J ends were trimmed by 4 bases and 0 bases, with 21 bases remaining between them. DNA for the CDR3: TGTGCCAGCAGCCGGAAGACTAAAATTTGGGAGACAACTAATGAAAAACTGTTTTTT. Its translation is CASSRKTKIWETTNEKLFF.

This clonotype was detected many times. This sequence joins TRBV7-9 and TRBJ2-7; TRBD2 matches at 7 bases. Germline assignment: CDR1 SEHNR and CDR2 FQNEAQ (reference sequence). The CDR3 spans 16 residues. Trimming cost V 5 bases and J 3 bases; bases outside gene matches: 13. The CDR3 spells CASSSLGIAGLYEQYF. CDR3 nucleotide sequence: TGTGCCAGCAGCAGCCTTGGAATAGCGGGCCTCTACGAGCAGTACTTC.

The V gene is TRBV20-1, the J gene TRBJ2-7; TRBD2 aligns across 10 bases. V was clipped by 4 bases and J by 2 bases; unmatched bases: 2. From germline, CDR1 is DFQATT and CDR2 SNEGSKA (reference sequence). The CDR3 is 13 residues long. The CDR3 DNA reads TGCAGTGCTACTAGCGGGAGCGCCTACGAGCAGTACTTC. Translation: CSATSGSAYEQYF.